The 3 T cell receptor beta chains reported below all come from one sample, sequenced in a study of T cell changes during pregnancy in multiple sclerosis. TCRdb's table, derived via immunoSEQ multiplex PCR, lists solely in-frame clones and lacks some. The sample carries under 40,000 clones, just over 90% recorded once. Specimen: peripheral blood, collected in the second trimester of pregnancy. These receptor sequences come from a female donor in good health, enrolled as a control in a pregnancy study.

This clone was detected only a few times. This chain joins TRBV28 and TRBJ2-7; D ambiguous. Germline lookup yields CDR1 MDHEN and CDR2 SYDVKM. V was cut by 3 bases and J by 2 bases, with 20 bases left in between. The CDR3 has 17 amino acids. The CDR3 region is CASSFVRFATPTYEQYF. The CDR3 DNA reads TGTGCCAGCAGTTTTGTTCGGTTTGCGACTCCCACCTACGAGCAGTACTTC.

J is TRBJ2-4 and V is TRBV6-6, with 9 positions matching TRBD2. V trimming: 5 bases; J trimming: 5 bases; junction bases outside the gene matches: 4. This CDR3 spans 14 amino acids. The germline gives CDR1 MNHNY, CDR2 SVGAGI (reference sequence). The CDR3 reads CASSLRGGENIQYF. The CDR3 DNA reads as TGTGCCAGCAGTCTACGCGGGGGGGAAAACATTCAGTACTTC.

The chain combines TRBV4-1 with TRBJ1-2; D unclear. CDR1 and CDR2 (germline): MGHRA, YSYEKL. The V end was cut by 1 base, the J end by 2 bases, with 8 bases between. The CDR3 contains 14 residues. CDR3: CASSQGAANYGYTF. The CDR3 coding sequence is TGCGCCAGCAGCCAAGGAGCGGCAAACTATGGCTACACCTTC.